These 22 T cell receptor beta chains were all obtained from the same sample, sequenced in a study of T cell repertoires in cytomegalovirus infection. TCRdb reprocessed the reads via MiXCR and lists one record per CDR3 protein. The sample shows 740,000 or so distinct CDR3 sequences, 35% of them seen only once. The sample comprised PBMCs. The receptors come from a human donor in good health (CMV status not recorded). Some clones in this sample may be carry-over from other donors' samples.

This clonotype was picked up a small number of times. This rearrangement joins TRBV20-1 to TRBJ2-2, with a weak D call TRBD1 (6 bases). Between the trimmed V and J ends, which lost 0 bases and 6 bases, there was a span of 8 bases. The germline V gene has CDR1 DFQATT and CDR2 SNEGSKA (reference sequence). The CDR3 has 13 amino acids. The CDR3 is CSARDKGAGELFF. CDR3 DNA: TGCAGTGCTAGAGATAAGGGGGCCGGGGAGCTGTTTTTT.

The gene calls are TRBV2 and TRBJ1-1, with D possibly TRBD1 on 5 matching bases. Germline CDR1 and CDR2: SNHLY and FYNNEI. The CDR3 spans 14 residues. V lost 7 bases, J lost 1 base, and 13 bases lay in between. As DNA, the CDR3 is TGTGCCAGCATTCAAAAGGGGCGGAACACTGAAGCTTTCTTT. Its translation is CASIQKGRNTEAFF.

Worth noting for this clonotype: Given a much more abundant clone one base away, this may be a read error. This rearrangement joins TRBV12-3 or TRBV12-4 to TRBJ1-2; D not resolved. This CDR3 has 11 amino acids. V dropped 6 bases and J dropped 5 bases, with 7 bases sitting between them. CDR3 amino acids: CASRTSYGYTF. The CDR3 DNA reads as TGTGCCAGCAGGACCAGTTATGGCTACACCTTC.

This clonotype appeared many times. The gene calls are TRBV7-6 and TRBJ2-1, with D hard to call. The length of the CDR3 is 14 residues. Germline CDR1 is SGHVS and CDR2 is FNYEAQ. The V gene lost 2 bases and the J gene lost 4 bases, with 9 bases spanning the gap. The CDR3 DNA is TGTGCCAGCAGCTTATCGGCGGCGTACAATGAGCAGTTCTTC. Translated, it gives CASSLSAAYNEQFF.

This clonotype was observed a few times. V is TRBV28 and J is TRBJ1-2, with D hard to call. Germline assignment: CDR1 MDHEN and CDR2 SYDVKM. This CDR3 is 12 amino acids long. Trimming cost V 5 bases and J 6 bases, with 10 bases left between them. The CDR3 sequence is CASSSRRNGYTF. The CDR3 nucleotides read TGTGCCAGCAGTAGCCGCCGGAATGGCTACACCTTC.

As to this clonotype: One end of the junction does not line up with germline, which may come from a read error. The chain carries TRBV19 and TRBJ2-2; perhaps TRBD1 as D (6 bases). This CDR3 is 16 amino acids long. CDR1 LNHDA and CDR2 SQIVND come from the germline V gene (reference sequence). CDR3 DNA sequence: TGTGCCTGTAGTATCTTAACAGGGACGAACACCGGGGAGCTGTTTTTT. It translates to CACSILTGTNTGELFF. Full variable domain (rest looked up from reference TRBV19 and TRBJ2-2): DGGITQSPKYLFRKEGQNVTLSCEQNLNHDAMYWYRQDPGQGLRLIYYSQIVNDFQKGDIAEGYSVSREKKESFPLTVTSAQKNPTAFYLCACSILTGTNTGELFFGEGSRLTVL.

This clonotype was seen repeatedly, ten times or more. The rearrangement joins TRBV7-9 to TRBJ1-2; D remains unclear. Germline lookup yields CDR1 SEHNR and CDR2 FQNEAQ (reference sequence). The CDR3 runs to 12 residues. Trimming left V 5 bases short and J 4 bases short, with 8 bases between. CDR3 bases: TGTGCCAGCAGCCCTGACCTCTATGGCTACACCTTC. It specifies CASSPDLYGYTF. Drawing the rest from reference TRBV7-9 and TRBJ1-2, the complete variable domain is DTGVSQNPRHKITKRGQNVTFRCDPISEHNRLYWYRQTLGQGPEFLTYFQNEAQLEKSRLLSDRFSAERPKGSFSTLEIQRTEQGDSAMYLCASSPDLYGYTFGSGTRLTVV.

The rearrangement joins TRBV20-1 to TRBJ1-4, with TRBD1 matching over 8 bases. Losses at the gene ends were 5 bases for V and 4 bases for J; bases not matched to a gene: 3. Per the germline V gene, CDR1 is DFQATT and CDR2 is SNEGSKA (reference sequence). There are 13 residues in the CDR3. CDR3 in amino acids: CSARTGSNEKLFF. CDR3 bases: TGCAGTGCTCGGACAGGGAGTAATGAAAAACTGTTTTTT.

V usage is TRBV27 and J usage is TRBJ1-1; D is undetermined. Germline assignment: CDR1 MNHEY and CDR2 SMNVEV (reference sequence). The CDR3 has 15 residues. V lost 3 bases to trimming and J lost 4 bases, with 15 bases between them. The CDR3 DNA follows: TGTGCCAGCAGTTTTCGGACCCTCACGGGCACTGAAGCTTTCTTT. Translated, it gives CASSFRTLTGTEAFF.

The V gene is TRBV4-1, the J gene TRBJ1-5, with D possibly matching TRBD1 (5 bases). The CDR3 is 15 residues long. CDR1 and CDR2 from the germline V gene are MGHRA and YSYEKL. Between the trimmed V and J ends, which lost 0 bases and 7 bases, there was a span of 13 bases. The CDR3 spells CASSQDARGRQPQHF. In DNA, the CDR3 is TGCGCCAGCAGCCAAGATGCGAGGGGCCGGCAGCCCCAGCATTTT.

The V and J genes are TRBV7-8 and TRBJ1-2; D perhaps matches TRBD1 (6 bases). Germline lookup yields CDR1 SGHVS and CDR2 FQNEAQ. CDR3 length: 13 amino acids. V shed 5 bases and J shed 6 bases, with 13 bases lying between them. The DNA of the CDR3 is TGTGCCAGCAGCCGACAGGCAGGCGATGGCTACACCTTC. Translated: CASSRQAGDGYTF.

The chain recombines TRBV5-5 with TRBJ1-5; tentative D call: TRBD1 (5 bases). V was cut by 4 bases and J by 0 bases, with 8 bases left in between. Germline-derived CDR1 and CDR2 are SGHKS and YYEKEE (reference sequence). CDR3 length: 14 amino acids. Here the CDR3 reads CASSTGLSNQPQHF. CDR3 DNA: TGTGCCAGCAGCACGGGACTTAGCAATCAGCCCCAGCATTTT.

This clonotype was counted between two and nine times. This chain uses TRBV19 with TRBJ1-5; tentatively, D is TRBD1 (6 bases). Germline V gene lookup returns CDR1 LNHDA and CDR2 SQIVND (reference sequence). Trimming took 2 bases from V and 7 from J, leaving 18 bases between them. This CDR3 has 16 amino acids. In nucleotides, the CDR3 is TGTGCCAGTAGTATAATGAGAGGCAGGGGAGGCCAGCCCCAGCATTTT. Translated, it gives CASSIMRGRGGQPQHF.

In its sample, this clonotype was seen a few times. The gene calls are TRBV7-2 and TRBJ2-2; the match to TRBD2 covers 8 bases. This CDR3 has 14 amino acids. Losses at the gene ends were 10 bases for V and 5 bases for J; bases not matched to a gene: 9. Germline V lookup: CDR1 SGHTA, CDR2 FQGNSA. The CDR3 spells CATKRGGLTGELFF. Written as DNA, the CDR3 is TGTGCCACTAAACGGGGGGGATTAACCGGGGAGCTGTTTTTT.

CDR3 nucleotides: TGTGCCAGCAGCTTAGGGGGCGAAGGGATGAACACTGAAGCTTTCTTT. Residues: CASSLGGEGMNTEAFF. The rearrangement joins TRBV7-6 to TRBJ1-1, with D possibly being TRBD1 (5 bases). V gave up 1 base and J gave up 0 bases, with 12 bases separating them. The CDR3 contains 16 residues. Germline CDR1 reads SGHVS; CDR2 reads FNYEAQ.

This rearrangement joins TRBV7-6 to TRBJ2-7, with TRBD1 matching 7 bases. Germline loops: CDR1 SGHVS, CDR2 FNYEAQ. CDR3 length: 15 amino acids. After removal of 5 bases from V and 0 bases from J, the junction contained 7 bases not matched to a gene. The CDR3 DNA reads as TGTGCCAGCAGCCCGGGACAGACCATCTCCTACGAGCAGTACTTC. This sequence encodes CASSPGQTISYEQYF.

In its sample, this clonotype was seen a few times. The genes are TRBV7-6 and TRBJ2-7; D is undetermined. Germline V gives CDR1 SGHVS, CDR2 FNYEAQ. The CDR3 extends over 14 amino acids. The V end was cut by 1 base, the J end by 6 bases, with 13 bases between. The DNA for the CDR3 is TGTGCCAGCAGCTTAGAGGTAGCCCCGGGCGAGCAGTACTTC. It translates to CASSLEVAPGEQYF.

This clonotype was seen a single time. The rearrangement uses TRBV14 and TRBJ2-1; TRBD2 agrees at 13 bases. Per the germline V gene, CDR1 is SGHDN and CDR2 is FVKESK. J lost 9 bases, V lost 6 bases, and 8 bases had no gene match. The CDR3 extends over 15 amino acids. The CDR3 region is CASSQTSGRAAEQFF. The CDR3 coding sequence is TGTGCCAGCAGTCAAACTAGCGGGAGGGCCGCTGAGCAGTTCTTC.

The chain links TRBV20-1 to TRBJ2-7; a weak D match, TRBD2 (5 bases). The germline gives CDR1 DFQATT, CDR2 SNEGSKA (reference sequence). The CDR3 is made up of 13 amino acids. V dropped 0 bases and J dropped 3 bases, with 9 bases sitting between them. The CDR3 region has the DNA TGCAGTGCTAGAGAGGGTGGGAGCTACGAGCAGTACTTC. This codes for CSAREGGSYEQYF.

This clonotype was detected only a few times. The J gene is TRBJ1-1, the V gene TRBV29-1, with D unclear. The CDR3 is 12 amino acids. The V gene's germline CDR1 is SQVTM and CDR2 ANQGSEA. V was shortened by 4 bases and J by 4 bases, with 10 bases between the two germline ends. The CDR3 reads CSVGQRGTEAFF. As DNA, the CDR3 is TGCAGCGTTGGGCAACGGGGCACTGAAGCTTTCTTT.

This clonotype was detected a few times. V gene TRBV7-2 combines with J gene TRBJ2-1, with unresolved D. Germline V gene data show CDR1 as SGHTA and CDR2 as FQGNSA. The CDR3 consists of 14 residues. Trimming shortened V by 1 base and J by 4 bases, and 8 bases separated the two germline ends. The CDR3 reads CASSLEVAYNEQFF. Written as DNA, the CDR3 is TGTGCCAGCAGCTTAGAGGTGGCGTACAATGAGCAGTTCTTC.

This clonotype was seen only a few times. The chain joins TRBV7-2 to TRBJ1-6; a possible D gene is TRBD1 (5 bases). CDR3 length equals 17 residues. Per the germline V gene, CDR1 is SGHTA and CDR2 is FQGNSA. V lost 5 bases, J lost 0 bases, and 14 bases lay in between. The CDR3 reads CASSGFTGGSYNSPLHF. The CDR3 DNA is TGTGCCAGCAGCGGTTTTACGGGGGGCTCCTATAATTCACCCCTCCACTTT.